This TCR beta chain was recorded in a study of human T cells and chemical hapten exposure. For the library, individual cDNA molecules each received unique molecular identifiers. TCRdb reprocessed the RACE reads with MiXCR, giving one entry per CDR3 protein. The sample yields approximately 90,000 distinct CDR3 sequences, roughly an eighth seen once. This clonotype has ten or more counts. In germline, CDR1 is SGHAT, CDR2 FQDESV (reference sequence). With 1 base removed from V and 6 bases from J, the gap between germline ends came to 6 bases. The CDR3 consists of 13 residues. The time point: patch test 1, 2 weeks after DPC sensitization. As for treatment: therapeutic diphenylcyclopropenone sensitization with weekly scalp DPC.

This receptor was obtained from a woman in her thirties or forties with alopecia areata. Some clones in this sample may be carry-over from other donors' samples. The specimen comprised whole blood, sampled in connection with sensitization to the hapten diphenylcyclopropenone (DPC). This sequence joins TRBV11-1 and TRBJ2-2; D unclear. CDR3: CASSLGEAGELFF. Written as DNA, the CDR3 is TGTGCCAGCAGCTTAGGGGAAGCCGGGGAGCTGTTTTTT.